A single sample is the source of the 27 T cell receptor beta chains below, sequenced in a study of CXCR3-negative and CXCR3-positive naive CD8 T cells. 5' RACE that incorporated UMI labels was used to prepare the TRB cDNA libraries. TCRdb processed the 5' RACE reads again and assigns one entry to each CDR3 protein, with no DNA. This sample's table has about 53,000 distinct CDR3 sequences. The sample comprised naive CXCR3- CD8+ T cells from blood. Subset given: CD45RO-CCR7+CD27+CD95- naive CD8+ T cells lacking CXCR3 (TNR3-). Receptors originate from a human donor in good health. Some clones in this sample may be carry-over from other donors' samples.

The rearrangement joins TRBV19 to TRBJ2-7; no DNA is available, so the TRBD2 call from TCRdb remains unchecked. The CDR3 runs to 13 residues. Germline loops: CDR1 LNHDA, CDR2 SQIVND (reference sequence). The CDR3 is CASSIGGSGEQYF.

This chain joins TRBV28 and TRBJ2-5; TCRdb selects TRBD1, and the lack of DNA leaves this call unchecked. Looked up from germline, CDR1 is MDHEN and CDR2 is SYDVKM. The CDR3 is made up of 14 amino acids. The CDR3 here is CASVPGTGVETQYF. The variable domain in full, completed from reference TRBV28 and TRBJ2-5, reads DVKVTQSSRYLVKRTGEKVFLECVQDMDHENMFWYRQDPGLGLRLIYFSYDVKMKEKGDIPEGYSVSREKKERFSLILESASTNQTSMYLCASVPGTGVETQYFGPGTRLLVL.

This chain uses TRBV7-2 with TRBJ1-4. Germline-derived CDR1 and CDR2 are SGHTA and FQGNSA. This CDR3 contains 12 residues. This CDR3 is CASSLYNEKLFF. The full variable domain, rest sourced from reference TRBV7-2 and TRBJ1-4, is GAGVSQSPSNKVTEKGKDVELRCDPISGHTALYWYRQSLGQGLEFLIYFQGNSAPDKSGLPSDRFSAERTGGSVSTLTIQRTQQEDSAVYLCASSLYNEKLFFGSGTQLSVL.

The chain joins TRBV27 to TRBJ2-6; the TCRdb D gene call, TRBD1, has no DNA to confirm it. In germline, CDR1 is MNHEY, CDR2 SMNVEV (reference sequence). The CDR3 runs 16 residues. The CDR3 loop is CASRSSVGAGANVLTF.

The chain couples TRBV4-3 to TRBJ1-4; with no DNA, the TCRdb D assignment of TRBD1 cannot be verified. Per germline, CDR1 LGHNA and CDR2 YSLEER. The CDR3 extends over 16 amino acids. The CDR3: CASSQDLGTENEKLFF.

V is TRBV7-9 and J is TRBJ2-1; TCRdb returns TRBD1, unconfirmable since there is no DNA. CDR1 and CDR2 (germline): SEHNR, FQNEAQ (reference sequence). This CDR3 spans 17 amino acids. CDR3 amino acids: CASSSSVGTGIYNEQFF.

The chain uses TRBV9 and TRBJ1-2. The germline gives CDR1 SGDLS, CDR2 YYNGEE. The CDR3 has 15 amino acids. The CDR3 loop reads CASSVAEGPSYGYTF. The whole variable domain, remainder taken from reference TRBV9 and TRBJ1-2, is DSGVTQTPKHLITATGQRVTLRCSPRSGDLSVYWYQQSLDQGLQFLIQYYNGEERAKGNILERFSAQQFPDLHSELNLSSLELGDSALYFCASSVAEGPSYGYTFGSGTRLTVV.

This chain connects TRBV5-5 to TRBJ2-3; TCRdb's assignment of TRBD2 cannot be checked, as there is no DNA. Per the germline V gene, CDR1 is SGHKS and CDR2 is YYEKEE (reference sequence). The CDR3 has 16 amino acids. CDR3: CASSGASGRNADTQYF.

The J gene is TRBJ2-7, the V gene TRBV4-1. This CDR3 region has 13 residues. The germline V gene has CDR1 MGHRA and CDR2 YSYEKL. CDR3 loop: CASSQEGPYEQYF.

The chain has TRBV7-3 and TRBJ2-6; TCRdb's D gene call, TRBD2, goes unchecked for lack of DNA. Per germline, CDR1 SGHTA and CDR2 FQGTGA. CDR3 length: 18 amino acids. CDR3 protein: CASSQSGGLYLGANVLTF.

The chain uses TRBV6-6 and TRBJ2-3; the TRBD2 assignment by TCRdb is unverifiable without DNA. CDR3 length equals 17 residues. CDR1 is MNHNY, CDR2 SVGAGI, per germline (reference sequence). CDR3 sequence reads: CASSYPLAGSSTDTQYF.

The chain joins TRBV29-1 to TRBJ2-1; TCRdb's D call, TRBD1, is unchecked because there is no DNA. From germline, CDR1 is SQVTM and CDR2 ANQGSEA. This CDR3 has 14 amino acids. The CDR3 sequence is CSVDGLQGANEQFF.

The J gene is TRBJ1-1, the V gene TRBV9. The length of the CDR3 is 13 residues. Germline CDR1 and CDR2: SGDLS and YYNGEE. The CDR3 loop is CASSVDGIAKAFF.

CDR3 region: CASSQGRYRDLVDEQYF. The chain carries TRBV4-3 and TRBJ2-7; the TRBD1 assignment by TCRdb is unverifiable without DNA. This CDR3 spans 17 amino acids. Germline CDR1 reads LGHNA; CDR2 reads YSLEER.

The chain employs TRBV4-3 and TRBJ1-4; TCRdb picks TRBD1, but there is no DNA to check that call. Germline lookup yields CDR1 LGHNA and CDR2 YSLEER. There are 17 residues in the CDR3. The CDR3 spells CASSPGTHREINEKLFF.

The gene calls are TRBV6-2 or TRBV6-3 and TRBJ1-5. Germline lookup yields CDR1 MNHEY and CDR2 SVGEGT. The CDR3 has 12 residues. This CDR3 is CASSYSGQPQHF.

CDR3: CSAWSGDAGTDTQYF. The J gene is TRBJ2-3, the V gene TRBV20-1; the D call from TCRdb, TRBD1, cannot be confirmed without DNA. CDR3 length equals 15 residues. Germline CDR1 and CDR2: DFQATT and SNEGSKA (reference sequence).

V usage is TRBV7-8 and J usage is TRBJ2-7; TCRdb reports TRBD2, a call that lacks DNA to check it against. Germline CDR1 and CDR2: SGHVS and FQNEAQ. The CDR3 is made up of 14 amino acids. The CDR3 loop is CASSGEAMYEGQYF. The variable domain in full, with the rest retrieved from reference TRBV7-8 and TRBJ2-7, is GAGVSQSPRYKVAKRGQDVALRCDPISGHVSLFWYQQALGQGPEFLTYFQNEAQLDKSGLPSDRFFAERPEGSVSTLKIQRTQQEDSAVYLCASSGEAMYEGQYFGPGTRLTVT.

The chain has TRBV4-3 and TRBJ2-7; TCRdb designates TRBD1, a call that cannot be tested without DNA. This CDR3 has 15 amino acids. Germline V lookup: CDR1 LGHNA, CDR2 YSLEER. The CDR3 sequence: CASSQGAGVEYEQYF.

The chain recombines TRBV4-3 with TRBJ2-7; TCRdb lists TRBD1, though no DNA is available to test this call. This CDR3 is 18 amino acids long. CDR1 is LGHNA, CDR2 YSLEER, per germline. The CDR3 sequence is CASSQGGRGQGAVYEQYF.

The chain combines TRBV7-6 with TRBJ2-7; the TCRdb call, TRBD1, lacks DNA for checking. This CDR3 has 13 residues. Germline V gene data show CDR1 as SGHVS and CDR2 as FNYEAQ. CDR3 sequence: CASSLTGTDEQYF. Full variable domain (outside the CDR3, taken from reference TRBV7-6 and TRBJ2-7): GAGVSQSPRYKVTKRGQDVALRCDPISGHVSLYWYRQALGQGPEFLTYFNYEAQQDKSGLPNDRFSAERPEGSISTLTIQRTEQRDSAMYRCASSLTGTDEQYFGPGTRLTVT.

The chain employs TRBV7-9 and TRBJ2-1. From germline, CDR1 is SEHNR and CDR2 FQNEAQ (reference sequence). The CDR3 has 12 amino acids. The CDR3 loop reads CASSLLVDEQFF.

The CDR3 loop reads CASSPSRQGSRSPLHF. This rearrangement joins TRBV6-5 to TRBJ1-6; TCRdb calls TRBD1, which cannot be checked without DNA. Per germline, CDR1 MNHEY and CDR2 SVGAGI. The CDR3 has 16 amino acids.

V gene TRBV4-3 combines with J gene TRBJ2-7. The CDR3 has 13 residues. Looked up from germline, CDR1 is LGHNA and CDR2 is YSLEER. The CDR3 is CASSQDLSYEQYF.

The chain uses TRBV10-3 and TRBJ2-7; lacking DNA, the TRBD1 call made by TCRdb goes unchecked. The CDR3 has 13 amino acids. CDR1 ENHRY and CDR2 SYGVKD come from the germline V gene. The CDR3 spells CAIRPTGGVEQYF.

The V and J genes are TRBV7-3 and TRBJ2-1; TCRdb selects TRBD1, and the lack of DNA leaves this call unchecked. The CDR3 runs to 13 residues. Germline-derived CDR1 and CDR2 are SGHTA and FQGTGA. CDR3 protein: CASSLQGVGEQFF.

The V call is TRBV6-2 or TRBV6-3, the J call TRBJ2-7; the D gene TCRdb calls, TRBD1, cannot be checked with no DNA. Germline V gene lookup returns CDR1 MNHEY and CDR2 SVGEGT. The CDR3 is 13 amino acids. The CDR3 reads CASRRQGAYEQYF.